The 31 T cell receptor beta chains listed next were all sequenced from one sample in a study of T cell changes during pregnancy in multiple sclerosis. TCRdb's table, derived via immunoSEQ multiplex PCR, lists solely in-frame clones and lacks some. This table holds about 40,000 clones, 70% to 90% found once. Sequencing used CD4+ T cells from peripheral blood mononuclear cells, obtained in the first trimester of pregnancy. The receptors come from a female donor with multiple sclerosis, enrolled in a pregnancy study.

The gene calls are TRBV7-2 and TRBJ2-1, with TRBD2 identical over 11 bases. V gave up 5 bases and J gave up 3 bases; unmatched junction bases: 6. The germline gives CDR1 SGHTA, CDR2 FQGNSA. CDR3 length: 16 amino acids. CDR3 nucleotide sequence: TGTGCCAGCAGCGCCGCGCTAGCGGGAGGCTACAATGAGCAGTTCTTC. As protein: CASSAALAGGYNEQFF.

J is TRBJ2-1 and V is TRBV7-7; 8 bases map to TRBD2. V trimming: 4 bases; J trimming: 2 bases; junction bases outside the gene matches: 4. CDR3 size: 15 residues. Germline loops: CDR1 SSHAT, CDR2 FNYEAQ (reference sequence). The CDR3 DNA sequence: TGTGCCAGCAGCTCAGATAGCGGGACCTACAATGAGCAGTTCTTC. Protein: CASSSDSGTYNEQFF.

This clone was seen once. The CDR3 DNA follows: TGTGCCAGCAGTTTATTGACAGGGGGTTACGAGCAGTACTTC. The encoded protein is CASSLLTGGYEQYF. The chain recombines TRBV27 with TRBJ2-7; TRBD1 agrees at 9 bases. Germline CDR1 reads MNHEY; CDR2 reads SMNVEV (reference sequence). J gave up 4 bases and V 1 base, and 2 bases lay outside the gene matches. The CDR3 is made up of 14 amino acids.

The V gene is TRBV19, the J gene TRBJ2-3; 13 nucleotides match TRBD2. The germline V gene has CDR1 LNHDA and CDR2 SQIVND (reference sequence). The CDR3 sequence is 16 residues long. Trimming at V came to 4 bases and at J to 4 bases, leaving 5 bases not matched to a gene. This CDR3 reads CASSKGLAGAADTQYF. Here the CDR3 DNA reads TGTGCCAGTAGTAAAGGACTAGCGGGAGCGGCAGATACGCAGTATTTT.

The chain joins TRBV5-4 to TRBJ2-5, with 9 nucleotides matching TRBD2. CDR3 length equals 15 residues. Germline lookup yields CDR1 SGHNT and CDR2 YYREEE (reference sequence). V trimming: 1 base; J trimming: 5 bases; junction bases outside the gene matches: 6. The CDR3 loop is CASSLYLAGLETQYF. The CDR3, as DNA: TGTGCCAGCAGCTTGTATCTAGCGGGACTGGAGACCCAGTACTTC.

The chain recombines TRBV18 with TRBJ2-7, with D perhaps matching TRBD2 (6 bases). The CDR3 has 13 residues. V shed 3 bases and J shed 4 bases, with 10 bases lying between them. Germline assignment: CDR1 KGHSH and CDR2 LQKENI. As DNA, the CDR3 is TGTGCCAGCTCACCGCGGGACTCTTACGAGCAGTACTTC. Translating it yields CASSPRDSYEQYF.

The rearrangement joins TRBV19 to TRBJ2-4, with 9 bases that match TRBD1. The CDR3 length is 13 residues. The trim removed 7 bases at V and 9 bases at J, leaving 7 bases unmatched. CDR1 is LNHDA, CDR2 SQIVND, per germline (reference sequence). The CDR3: CASTPGQGGIQYF. CDR3 DNA sequence: TGTGCCAGTACTCCGGGACAGGGTGGCATTCAGTACTTC.

J is TRBJ1-2 and V is TRBV19; TRBD1 might be the D (5 bases). Germline V lookup: CDR1 LNHDA, CDR2 SQIVND (reference sequence). V was clipped by 7 bases and J by 8 bases, with 20 bases between them. The CDR3 has 14 residues. CDR3 residues: CASMGPGFREGYTF. Here the CDR3 DNA reads TGTGCCAGTATGGGCCCAGGGTTTAGAGAGGGCTACACCTTC.

The chain links TRBV30 to TRBJ1-5; possibly TRBD1 for D (6 bases). The CDR3 has 16 residues. Germline CDR1 GTSNPN, CDR2 SVGIG (reference sequence). Trimming stripped 3 bases from V and 4 bases from J, with 19 bases between. The CDR3 DNA reads as TGTGCCTGGAGATCCGGGCAGGGGAAGGGAAATCAGCCCCAGCATTTT. Its translation is CAWRSGQGKGNQPQHF.

The table lists this clone with a few counts. The chain links TRBV2 to TRBJ1-2; D is undetermined. CDR3 size: 14 residues. Germline CDR1 and CDR2: SNHLY and FYNNEI. The V end lost 2 bases, the J end lost 6 bases, and 13 bases lay between the germline ends. The DNA for the CDR3 is TGTGCCAGCAGTGAATCGGTCGGAGGAGATGGCTACACCTTC. Amino acid sequence: CASSESVGGDGYTF.

The chain is built from TRBV18 and TRBJ2-7; the D gene is possibly TRBD2 (5 bases). Germline V gene sequence: CDR1 KGHSH, CDR2 LQKENI. Trimming stripped 3 bases from V and 7 bases from J, with 13 bases between. The CDR3 is 13 amino acids. CDR3: CASSPDTPGEQYF. CDR3 DNA sequence: TGTGCCAGCTCACCTGACACGCCGGGGGAGCAGTACTTC.

V gene TRBV18 combines with J gene TRBJ2-3, with D perhaps TRBD2 (6 bases). Germline-derived CDR1 and CDR2 are KGHSH and LQKENI. The CDR3 covers 15 residues. Trimming stripped 4 bases from V and 0 bases from J, with 11 bases between. The CDR3 here is CASSLSGVSTDTQYF. CDR3 in DNA: TGTGCCAGCTCACTTTCGGGGGTTAGCACAGATACGCAGTATTTT.

The gene calls are TRBV5-1 and TRBJ1-1; TRBD1 aligns across 7 bases. Trimming removed 4 bases from V and 5 bases from J; junction bases left unmatched: 11. Germline CDR1 SGHRS, CDR2 YFSETQ. The CDR3 sequence is 15 residues long. This CDR3 reads CASSTRQGGGTEAFF. The DNA for the CDR3 is TGCGCCAGCAGCACACGACAGGGTGGGGGAACTGAAGCTTTCTTT.

This sequence joins TRBV30 and TRBJ2-2; D remains unclear. The CDR3 contains 13 residues. Germline assignment: CDR1 GTSNPN and CDR2 SVGIG (reference sequence). Trimming stripped 0 bases from V and 5 bases from J, with 7 bases between. The CDR3 here is CAWSVLRTGELFF. The CDR3 coding sequence is TGTGCCTGGAGTGTACTAAGGACCGGGGAGCTGTTTTTT.

The chain is built from TRBV19 and TRBJ2-5; 8 nucleotides align to TRBD1. CDR1 LNHDA and CDR2 SQIVND come from the germline V gene (reference sequence). After removal of 1 base from V and 6 bases from J, the junction contained 7 bases not matched to a gene. CDR3 length equals 15 residues. CDR3 bases: TGTGCCAGTAGTATAGTGAGGACAGGGACGAAGACCCAGTACTTC. This codes for CASSIVRTGTKTQYF.

The chain combines TRBV5-6 with TRBJ1-2, with 8 bases that match TRBD1. V lost 4 bases and J lost 4; bases outside the gene matches: 6. Germline lookup yields CDR1 SGHDT and CDR2 YYEEEE. This CDR3 spans 14 amino acids. CDR3 bases: TGTGCCAGCAGCACAGGACAGGGCTCCTATGGCTACACCTTC. This sequence encodes CASSTGQGSYGYTF.

The chain carries TRBV5-8 and TRBJ2-2, with D unresolved. V lost 6 bases and J 6 bases, leaving 6 bases between the germline ends. Germline CDR1 is SGHTS and CDR2 is YDEGEE. The CDR3 runs 11 residues. This CDR3 is CASNGAGELFF. The DNA for the CDR3 is TGTGCCAGCAACGGAGCCGGGGAGCTGTTTTTT. The whole variable domain, filled in from reference TRBV5-8 and TRBJ2-2, reads EAGVTQSPTHLIKTRGQQATLRCSPISGHTSVYWYQQALGLGLQFLLWYDEGEERNRGNFPPRFSGRQFPNYSSELNVNALELEDSALYLCASNGAGELFFGEGSRLTVL.

Written as DNA, the CDR3 is TGTGCCAGCAGCTTAATCGCGTTTCTTGAGCAGTTCTTC. It translates to CASSLIAFLEQFF. The chain carries TRBV7-9 and TRBJ2-1; D is unclear. Trimming took 2 bases from V and 9 from J, leaving 11 bases between them. The CDR3 consists of 13 residues. The germline V gene encodes CDR1 SEHNR and CDR2 FQNEAQ (reference sequence).

This chain connects TRBV13 to TRBJ2-7; TRBD2 might be the D (5 bases). Trimming left V 5 bases short and J 5 bases short, with 7 bases between. This CDR3 has 11 residues. Germline loops: CDR1 PRHDT, CDR2 FYEKMQ (reference sequence). The CDR3 sequence is CASSDYHEQYF. In DNA form, the CDR3 reads TGTGCCAGCAGCGACTACCACGAGCAGTACTTC.

The genes are TRBV19 and TRBJ1-1, with 7 bases identical to TRBD1. CDR1 is LNHDA, CDR2 SQIVND, per germline (reference sequence). CDR3 length: 12 residues. J was trimmed by 6 bases and V by 5 bases; bases with no gene match: 3. For the CDR3, the DNA is TGTGCCAGTAGTGCTCAGGGGGCTGAAGCTTTCTTT. Protein product: CASSAQGAEAFF.

This chain joins TRBV29-1 and TRBJ1-5; D is unclear. Per germline, CDR1 SQVTM and CDR2 ANQGSEA. The CDR3 has 16 amino acids. Trimming removed 2 bases at V and 2 bases at J, with 16 bases between. The CDR3 DNA sequence: TGCAGCGTTGAATTTACTGGGCCGGGAGGCAATCAGCCCCAGCATTTT. Its protein is CSVEFTGPGGNQPQHF.

V usage is TRBV19 and J usage is TRBJ1-1, with TRBD1 matching 7 bases. In germline, CDR1 is LNHDA, CDR2 SQIVND (reference sequence). The CDR3 length is 14 residues. V lost 5 bases to trimming and J lost 4 bases; unmatched junction nucleotides: 7. The CDR3 protein is CASSVQGSGTEAFF. CDR3 DNA: TGTGCCAGTAGTGTACAGGGGTCGGGCACTGAAGCTTTCTTT.

The chain couples TRBV7-2 to TRBJ2-7; 7 bases align to TRBD2. The trim removed 3 bases at V and 2 bases at J, leaving 4 bases unmatched. This CDR3 has 14 amino acids. Germline assignment: CDR1 SGHTA and CDR2 FQGNSA. In DNA, the CDR3 is TGTGCCAGCAGCTTCCAGGGAGGGCCCTACGAGCAGTACTTC. Translating gives CASSFQGGPYEQYF.

The rearrangement joins TRBV28 to TRBJ2-7; no clear D. V was clipped by 4 bases and J by 4 bases, with 5 bases between them. CDR1 is MDHEN, CDR2 SYDVKM, per germline. The CDR3 length is 11 residues. The DNA for the CDR3 is TGTGCCAGCAGTTCAAATTACGAGCAGTACTTC. This encodes CASSSNYEQYF.

CDR3 sequence (DNA): TGTGCCAGTAGCCCTGAACAGGGGACGAACACTGAAGCTTTCTTT. Its protein product is CASSPEQGTNTEAFF. The chain recombines TRBV19 with TRBJ1-1, with 7 bases lining up with TRBD1. The CDR3 runs 15 residues. Germline CDR1 LNHDA, CDR2 SQIVND (reference sequence). Trimming at V came to 6 bases and at J to 1 base, leaving 8 bases not matched to a gene.

The V call is TRBV10-3, the J call TRBJ2-4; weak D call: TRBD1 (6 bases). V was pared by 2 bases and J by 13 bases, with 9 bases between. From germline, CDR1 is ENHRY and CDR2 SYGVKD. The CDR3 is 11 residues long. The CDR3: CAISEQGSQYF. The CDR3 coding sequence is TGTGCCATCAGTGAGCAGGGGAGCCAGTACTTC.

This clone was seen only once. V usage is TRBV11-2 and J usage is TRBJ1-2; tentative D call: TRBD1 (5 bases). Germline CDR1 and CDR2: SGHAT and FQNNGV. V was shortened by 1 base and J by 4 bases, with 16 bases between the two germline ends. The CDR3 is 16 residues long. DNA for the CDR3: TGTGCCAGCAGCTTAGGGGGAGGGACTGTTCGCTATGGCTACACCTTC. Translation gives CASSLGGGTVRYGYTF.

The rearrangement uses TRBV19 and TRBJ1-4; no clear D. Trimming took off 6 bases at V and 4 bases at J, with 9 bases between the two ends. There are 13 residues in the CDR3. Germline loops: CDR1 LNHDA, CDR2 SQIVND (reference sequence). CDR3 amino acids: CASSPTGNEKLFF. The CDR3 nucleotides are TGTGCCAGTAGCCCGACGGGTAATGAAAAACTGTTTTTT.

The chain couples TRBV2 to TRBJ1-6; no definite D call. The CDR3 length is 13 residues. Germline V gives CDR1 SNHLY, CDR2 FYNNEI. V lost 3 bases to trimming and J lost 4 bases, with 4 bases between them. The CDR3 reads CASSDEYNSPLHF. In DNA, the CDR3 is TGTGCCAGCAGTGACGAGTATAATTCACCCCTCCACTTT.

The CDR3 loop is CAWSVNLASGYTF. The CDR3 DNA reads as TGTGCCTGGAGTGTAAACCTAGCTAGTGGCTACACCTTC. This chain connects TRBV30 to TRBJ1-2, with D hard to call. This CDR3 has 13 residues. V lost 0 bases, J lost 7 bases, and 12 bases lay in between. Germline CDR1 is GTSNPN and CDR2 is SVGIG (reference sequence).

The rearrangement uses TRBV6-5 and TRBJ2-5, with 12 positions matching TRBD1. CDR1 is MNHEY, CDR2 SVGAGI, per germline. The ends lost 4 bases at V and 5 bases at J; junction bases unmatched: 5. There are 15 residues in the CDR3. The chain's CDR3 is CASSSGQGAWETQYF. The CDR3 nucleotides are TGTGCCAGCAGTTCGGGACAGGGGGCCTGGGAGACCCAGTACTTC.